This entry lists 3 T cell receptor beta chains sequenced from one sample in a study of T cell repertoires in cytomegalovirus infection. MiXCR, run by TCRdb on the reads, gives a single entry per CDR3 protein. The sample holds some 200,000 distinct CDR3 sequences, less than 50% seen once. Their specific antigens are unknown. This specimen was CD8+ T cells from cultured PBMCs, taken from culture after CMV antigen stimulation. Receptors were obtained from a human donor in good health (CMV status not recorded). Some clones in this sample may be carry-over from other donors' samples.

The gene calls are TRBV11-2 and TRBJ2-5, with a possible D match to TRBD1 (6 bases). V was clipped by 4 bases and J by 1 base, with 10 bases between them. The length of the CDR3 is 14 residues. Per germline, CDR1 SGHAT and CDR2 FQNNGV. The CDR3 reads CASSSGHLQETQYF. The DNA of the CDR3 is TGTGCCAGCAGCTCGGGACACCTCCAAGAGACCCAGTACTTC.

The J gene is TRBJ2-3, the V gene TRBV28, with TRBD2 matching over 7 bases. This CDR3 region has 17 residues. Per the germline V gene, CDR1 is MDHEN and CDR2 is SYDVKM. V shed 5 bases and J 2 bases; nucleotides not matched to a gene: 13. The CDR3 is CASSPRMGGCSTDTQYF. CDR3 nucleotide sequence: TGTGCCAGCAGTCCGCGGATGGGGGGGTGCTCCACAGATACGCAGTATTTT.

The rearrangement joins TRBV4-2 to TRBJ2-2, with 12 nucleotides matching TRBD2. The CDR3 is made up of 17 amino acids. Germline trimming cut 4 bases from V and 1 base from J; bases unmatched to any gene: 4. In germline, CDR1 is LGHNA, CDR2 YNFKEQ. The CDR3 region has the DNA TGTGCCAGCAGCCCGAGGACTAGCGGGGTGAACACCGGGGAGCTGTTTTTT. As protein: CASSPRTSGVNTGELFF.